This T cell receptor (beta chain) was sequenced for a study of human T cells and chemical hapten exposure. Study-wide context: In the sensitization step, 2% DPC was placed on 2 cm by 2 cm of upper inner arm skin. Study outcomes and limitations: The number of TCRs above 1 in 1000 frequency did not change after DPC sensitization.

Notes on this clonotype: The antigen is unknown.

Germline assignment: CDR1 LGHNA and CDR2 YNFKEQ. CDR3 length equals 16 residues. Germline trimming cut 0 bases from V and 1 base from J; bases unmatched to any gene: 5. Time point: patch test 2, 6 weeks after DPC sensitization. Regarding treatment: therapeutic diphenylcyclopropenone sensitization with weekly scalp DPC. TCRdb reprocessed the RACE reads with MiXCR, giving one entry per CDR3 protein. Among about 140,000 distinct CDR3 sequences, about an eighth were seen once, and the ten largest hold around 1.4%. The sequencing here drew on whole blood, taken in connection with sensitization to the hapten diphenylcyclopropenone (DPC). The source of this sequence is a woman aged 45-60 years with alopecia areata. Some clones in this sample may be carry-over from other donors' samples. The chain carries TRBV4-2 and TRBJ2-7; 8 bases line up with TRBD2. The CDR3 reads CASSQDPGGTSYEQYF. The CDR3 DNA reads TGTGCCAGCAGCCAAGATCCGGGAGGGACGTCCTACGAGCAGTACTTC.